The 20 T cell receptor beta chains reported below all come from one sample, sequenced in a study of shared clonotypes between healthy human individuals. Clones were read by immunoSEQ multiplex PCR, and TCRdb kept only the in-frame ones, dropping some. The sample holds nearly 600,000 clones; just under 97% are singletons and the top ten take about 0.11%. It was CD45RO-negative cells, positively selected for CCR7, that made up naive CD8 cells, with terminally differentiated effector memory CD45RA+ cells excluded. Sequenced: naive CD8+ T cells sorted from blood. The receptors come from a woman younger than 45 in good health.

Remarks on this clone: Other nucleotide sequences in the sample specify the same CDR3. This sequence joins TRBV4-2 and TRBJ2-7; 7 bases fit TRBD2. The CDR3 is 12 amino acids. The junction had 0 bases not matched to a gene; V was cut back by 3 bases and J by 4 bases. The germline CDR1 and CDR2 sequences are LGHNA and YNFKEQ. The CDR3 reads CASSQGGYEQYF. The CDR3 nucleotides read TGTGCCAGCAGCCAGGGGGGGTACGAGCAGTACTTC.

This clone was seen only once. The V gene is TRBV29-1, the J gene TRBJ2-5; 9 bases align to TRBD1. The DNA end is more similar to TRBJ2-7, so the J call may be wrong. CDR1 SQVTM and CDR2 ANQGSEA come from the germline V gene. The CDR3 consists of 13 residues. The CDR3 protein is CSVPGQGRHEQYF. DNA for the CDR3: TGCAGCGTTCCGGGACAGGGTCGCCACGAGCAGTACTTC.

CDR3 in amino acids: CASSLVYGTNTGELFF. CDR3 coding DNA: TGTGCCAGCAGCTTAGTGTACGGTACGAACACCGGGGAGCTGTTTTTT. This chain uses TRBV11-2 with TRBJ2-2; D unclear. This CDR3 contains 16 residues. Per the germline V gene, CDR1 is SGHAT and CDR2 is FQNNGV. Trimming took off 1 base at V and 0 bases at J, with 9 bases between the two ends.

About this clone itself: The sample contains more than one DNA sequence encoding this CDR3. The chain employs TRBV28 and TRBJ1-2; a weak D match, TRBD1 (6 bases). The CDR3 is 13 amino acids. The germline gives CDR1 MDHEN, CDR2 SYDVKM. The ends were cut back, 5 bases at V and 2 bases at J, with 9 bases in the middle. The CDR3 bases are TGTGCCAGCAGTACCCAGGGGAACTATGGCTACACCTTC. This codes for CASSTQGNYGYTF.

The CDR3 loop is CASSPRDSPNTQYF. The CDR3 DNA follows: TGTGCCAGCAGCCCCCGGGACTCCCCGAATACGCAGTATTTT. The V gene is TRBV28, the J gene TRBJ2-3; weak D call: TRBD2 (6 bases). There are 14 residues in the CDR3. V shed 6 bases and J shed 7 bases, with 17 bases lying between them. Germline V gene data show CDR1 as MDHEN and CDR2 as SYDVKM.

The chain links TRBV10-2 to TRBJ2-1; D unclear. The ends were cut back, 6 bases at V and 10 bases at J, with 7 bases in the middle. The germline gives CDR1 WSHSY, CDR2 SAAADI. The CDR3 is made up of 10 amino acids. The CDR3 is CASRGGEQFF. For the CDR3, the DNA is TGCGCCAGCAGAGGCGGCGAGCAGTTCTTC.

The chain carries TRBV2 and TRBJ2-1, with D possibly matching TRBD2 (5 bases). The CDR3 length is 13 residues. V lost 7 bases and J 5 bases, leaving 12 bases between the germline ends. Per the germline V gene, CDR1 is SNHLY and CDR2 is FYNNEI. The CDR3 DNA is TGTGCCAGCACCGGACTGGGAAACAATGAGCAGTTCTTC. Amino acid sequence: CASTGLGNNEQFF.

The CDR3 sequence: CASSYPEGPDRGTQYF. Written as DNA, the CDR3 is TGTGCCAGCAGTTACCCCGAAGGGCCCGACAGGGGAACCCAGTACTTC. This chain links TRBV6-5 with TRBJ2-5, with 8 bases identical to TRBD1. V dropped 2 bases and J dropped 8; count of bases not matched to a gene: 13. CDR1 and CDR2 (germline): MNHEY, SVGAGI. The CDR3 totals 16 residues.

The V gene is TRBV28, the J gene TRBJ2-3; D uncertain. With 5 bases removed from V and 6 bases from J, the gap between germline ends came to 12 bases. The CDR3 spans 13 residues. Per germline, CDR1 MDHEN and CDR2 SYDVKM. CDR3 protein: CASSLLLEDTQYF. The CDR3 DNA reads TGTGCCAGCAGTCTGCTACTGGAGGATACGCAGTATTTT. Based on the CDR3 plus reference TRBV28 and TRBJ2-3, the full variable domain is DVKVTQSSRYLVKRTGEKVFLECVQDMDHENMFWYRQDPGLGLRLIYFSYDVKMKEKGDIPEGYSVSREKKERFSLILESASTNQTSMYLCASSLLLEDTQYFGPGTRLTVL.

This sequence joins TRBV20-1 and TRBJ2-1; D not certain. V gave up 5 bases and J gave up 8 bases, with 10 bases separating them. The CDR3 is 11 residues long. Germline V gives CDR1 DFQATT, CDR2 SNEGSKA (reference sequence). CDR3 amino acids: CSADDLDEQFF. The CDR3 bases are TGCAGTGCTGACGATTTGGATGAGCAGTTCTTC.

The chain combines TRBV7-9 with TRBJ2-7; D uncertain. Per germline, CDR1 SEHNR and CDR2 FQNEAQ (reference sequence). This CDR3 has 14 amino acids. With 5 bases removed from V and 2 bases from J, the gap between germline ends came to 13 bases. The CDR3 sequence: CASSGSSSPYEQYF. DNA for the CDR3: TGTGCCAGCAGCGGGTCGAGTTCCCCCTACGAGCAGTACTTC.

This clone has just one count. J is TRBJ1-1 and V is TRBV9; D may be TRBD1 (6 bases). The CDR3 is 14 amino acids. Germline V CDR1 and CDR2: SGDLS, YYNGEE. The V end lost 0 bases, the J end lost 5 bases, and 11 bases lay between the germline ends. CDR3 amino acids: CASSVGGARTEAFF. In DNA form, the CDR3 reads TGTGCCAGCAGCGTAGGGGGGGCGCGGACTGAAGCTTTCTTT.

The V gene is TRBV9, the J gene TRBJ2-7; maybe TRBD2 (6 bases). The germline V and J ends were trimmed by 3 bases and 2 bases, with 9 bases remaining between them. CDR1 and CDR2 from the germline V gene are SGDLS and YYNGEE. The CDR3 is 13 residues long. This chain's CDR3 is CASSGSGAYEQYF. The CDR3 region has the DNA TGTGCCAGCAGCGGATCGGGGGCCTACGAGCAGTACTTC. The full variable domain, its missing parts supplied by reference TRBV9 and TRBJ2-7, is DSGVTQTPKHLITATGQRVTLRCSPRSGDLSVYWYQQSLDQGLQFLIQYYNGEERAKGNILERFSAQQFPDLHSELNLSSLELGDSALYFCASSGSGAYEQYFGPGTRLTVT.

The chain combines TRBV19 with TRBJ2-7; weak D call: TRBD1 (5 bases). This CDR3 spans 13 amino acids. V lost 6 bases to trimming and J lost 3 bases, with 12 bases between them. Germline values: CDR1 LNHDA, CDR2 SQIVND (reference sequence). The chain's CDR3 is CASREQGYYEQYF. Here the CDR3 DNA reads TGTGCCAGTAGGGAGCAGGGCTACTACGAGCAGTACTTC. Drawing the rest from reference TRBV19 and TRBJ2-7, the complete variable domain is DGGITQSPKYLFRKEGQNVTLSCEQNLNHDAMYWYRQDPGQGLRLIYYSQIVNDFQKGDIAEGYSVSREKKESFPLTVTSAQKNPTAFYLCASREQGYYEQYFGPGTRLTVT.

CDR3 sequence: CASSLAYRNTIYF. The CDR3 DNA follows: TGTGCCAGCAGCTTAGCGTATAGAAACACCATATATTTT. The chain carries TRBV7-9 and TRBJ1-3, with D unclear. This CDR3 has 13 residues. Germline CDR1 and CDR2: SEHNR and FQNEAQ (reference sequence). V shed 0 bases and J shed 5 bases, with 5 bases lying between them.

V and J are TRBV7-8 and TRBJ2-4; D call uncertain. V lost 1 base, J lost 8 bases, and 12 bases lay in between. CDR3 size: 14 residues. Germline values: CDR1 SGHVS, CDR2 FQNEAQ. The CDR3 DNA follows: TGTGCCAGCAGCTTAGACGCTCTAGGAGACATTCAGTACTTC. This encodes CASSLDALGDIQYF.

The chain couples TRBV10-3 to TRBJ2-5; D gene unclear. The last part of the DNA fits TRBJ2-7 better; the J call may be wrong. There are 16 residues in the CDR3. Looked up from germline, CDR1 is ENHRY and CDR2 is SYGVKD. As DNA, the CDR3 is TGTGCCATCAGTGAGTCGGATGTCCCATCCTCCTACGAGCAGTACTTC. It yields the protein CAISESDVPSSYEQYF.

In regard to this clone: At the DNA level, this CDR3 is encoded by other sequences in the same sample as well. The CDR3 spells CASSESSYEQYF. As DNA, the CDR3 is TGCGCCAGCAGTGAGTCTAGCTACGAGCAGTACTTC. This chain links TRBV10-1 with TRBJ2-7; D is uncertain. V lost 0 bases to trimming and J lost 3 bases, with 3 bases between them. The CDR3 is 12 residues long. The V gene's germline CDR1 is WNHNN and CDR2 SYGVQD (reference sequence).

The chain links TRBV4-2 to TRBJ2-3; D remains unclear. The CDR3 length is 13 residues. Per germline, CDR1 LGHNA and CDR2 YNFKEQ. V gave up 3 bases and J gave up 9 bases, with 13 bases separating them. The CDR3 DNA reads TGTGCCAGCAGCCATCTATCAGGCGGCACGCAGTATTTT. It is translated as CASSHLSGGTQYF.

The gene calls are TRBV7-3 and TRBJ2-1; TRBD1 matches at 8 bases. Unmatched junction bases numbered 5, after V lost 2 bases and J lost 8 bases. The CDR3 loop spans 14 amino acids. Germline CDR1 reads SGHTA; CDR2 reads FQGTGA. The CDR3 DNA reads TGTGCCAGCAGCTTATATGGGACAGGTCATGAGCAGTTCTTC. Its protein is CASSLYGTGHEQFF.